This T cell receptor (beta chain) appears in the sequencing data of a study of OX40 agonist ivuxolimab in advanced cancers. The CDR3 sequence is 13 residues long. Germline V lookup: CDR1 SGHRS, CDR2 YFSETQ. The germline V and J ends were trimmed by 4 bases and 3 bases, with 11 bases remaining between them. Libraries were prepared by immunoSEQ multiplex PCR; TCRdb keeps only in-frame clonotypes and omits some of them. In the table there are approximately 82,000 clones, more than 90% of which are singletons. The rearrangement joins TRBV5-1 to TRBJ2-7; D gene uncertain. The clonotype originates from an adult with an advanced solid tumor such as melanoma, head and neck, liver or kidney cancer. The material was CD4+ or CD8+ T cells sorted from blood, obtained in a trial of the OX40 agonist ivuxolimab. CDR3: CASSIGQRYEQYF. In DNA form, the CDR3 reads TGCGCCAGCAGCATAGGGCAGCGCTACGAGCAGTACTTC.